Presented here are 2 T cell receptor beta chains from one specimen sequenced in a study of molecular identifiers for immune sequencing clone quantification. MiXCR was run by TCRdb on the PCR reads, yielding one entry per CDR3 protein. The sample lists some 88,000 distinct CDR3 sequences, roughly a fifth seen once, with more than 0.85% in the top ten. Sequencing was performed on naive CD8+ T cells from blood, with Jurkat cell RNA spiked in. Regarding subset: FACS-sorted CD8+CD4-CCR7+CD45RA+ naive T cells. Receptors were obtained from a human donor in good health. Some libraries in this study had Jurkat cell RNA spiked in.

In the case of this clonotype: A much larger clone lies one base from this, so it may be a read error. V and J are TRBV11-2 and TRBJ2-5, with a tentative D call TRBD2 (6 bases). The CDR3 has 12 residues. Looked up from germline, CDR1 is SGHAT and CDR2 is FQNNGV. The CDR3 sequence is CTSTGPGVDQYF. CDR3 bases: TGTACCAGCACCGGGCCGGGGGTTGACCAGTACTTC.

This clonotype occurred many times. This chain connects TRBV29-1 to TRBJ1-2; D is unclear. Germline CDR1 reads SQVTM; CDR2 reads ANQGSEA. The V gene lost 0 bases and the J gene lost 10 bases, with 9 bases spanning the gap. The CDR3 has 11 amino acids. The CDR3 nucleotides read TGCAGCGTTGAAGACTCGCTAAACTACACCTTC. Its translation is CSVEDSLNYTF.